This TCR beta chain was retrieved from a study of cytomegalovirus exposure and HLA in healthy donors. The V gene's germline CDR1 is SEHNR and CDR2 FQNEAQ (reference sequence). The CDR3 spans 14 residues. As to this clone: At one end the junction does not follow the germline gene, possibly because of a read error.

60 Vbeta and 13 Jbeta primers were used in PCR. TCRdb keeps only in-frame clones here, not all; method: immunoSEQ multiplex PCR. Of 60,000 to 85,000 clones listed, roughly 79% were seen once; the top ten hold 1.5% to 2%. The chain links TRBV7-9 to TRBJ2-1; tentative D call: TRBD1 (6 bases). What was sequenced was PBMCs. The clonotype originates from a man aged 35 to 55 in good health and CMV-seronegative. The CDR3 coding sequence is TGTTCCAGCAGCTTACAGGGAACCTACAATGAGCAGTTCTTC. This sequence encodes CSSSLQGTYNEQFF.